The 10 T cell receptor beta chains reported below all come from one sample, sequenced in a study of identical twins. TCRdb independently ran MiXCR on the 5' RACE reads; one entry per CDR3 protein. The data show some 1,700,000 distinct CDR3 sequences, about 32% seen once. The specimen was cord blood. These receptors originate from a newborn girl in good health.

Remarks on this clonotype: Just one base apart from a much larger clone, this may be a read error. V is TRBV28 and J is TRBJ2-7; D remains unclear. With 4 bases removed from V and 2 bases from J, the gap between germline ends came to 6 bases. The CDR3 has 12 residues. The germline V gene encodes CDR1 MDHEN and CDR2 SYDVKM. The CDR3, as DNA: TGTGCCAGCAGTTCGTGCACCTACGAGCAGTACTTC. This sequence encodes CASSSCTYEQYF. The variable domain in full, with the rest retrieved from reference TRBV28 and TRBJ2-7, is DVKVTQSSRYLVKRTGEKVFLECVQDMDHENMFWYRQDPGLGLRLIYFSYDVKMKEKGDIPEGYSVSREKKERFSLILESASTNQTSMYLCASSSCTYEQYFGPGTRLTVT.

The chain recombines TRBV12-3 or TRBV12-4 with TRBJ2-4, with TRBD2 matching 9 bases. Trimming at V came to 3 bases and at J to 4 bases, leaving 7 bases not matched to a gene. This CDR3 region has 16 residues. CDR3 residues: CASSFGGRGGKNIQYF. The CDR3 nucleotides are TGTGCCAGCAGTTTTGGTGGGCGGGGGGGAAAAAACATTCAGTACTTC.

The J gene is TRBJ2-3, the V gene TRBV20-1, with 8 bases aligning to TRBD1. V was pared by 2 bases and J by 0 bases, with 1 base of the junction left unmatched. This CDR3 has 14 residues. Germline V gene data show CDR1 as DFQATT and CDR2 as SNEGSKA (reference sequence). CDR3 bases: TGCAGTGCTAGAAGACAGGGGAGCACAGATACGCAGTATTTT. Its translation: CSARRQGSTDTQYF.

This chain links TRBV4-1 with TRBJ2-1; 13 bases align to TRBD2. This CDR3 has 18 residues. Germline trimming cut 1 base from V and 4 bases from J; bases unmatched to any gene: 7. Germline CDR1 is MGHRA and CDR2 is YSYEKL. CDR3 region: CASSQGLAGGEKYNEQFF. In DNA form, the CDR3 reads TGCGCCAGCAGCCAAGGACTAGCGGGAGGCGAAAAATACAATGAGCAGTTCTTC.

Only one count was recorded for this clonotype. CDR3 DNA sequence: TGTGCCTGGAGTGTACAGCGGGGGGGCACAGATACGCAGTATTTT. Translation: CAWSVQRGGTDTQYF. This chain joins TRBV30 and TRBJ2-3, with 9 nucleotides matching TRBD2. Germline assignment: CDR1 GTSNPN and CDR2 SVGIG (reference sequence). Trimming cost V 0 bases and J 1 base; bases outside gene matches: 2. The CDR3 extends over 15 amino acids. Complete variable domain (other parts from reference TRBV30 and TRBJ2-3): SQTIHQWPATLVQPVGSPLSLECTVEGTSNPNLYWYRQAAGRGLQLLFYSVGIGQISSEVPQNLSASRPQDRQFILSSKKLLLSDSGFYLCAWSVQRGGTDTQYFGPGTRLTVL.

This clonotype was counted between two and nine times. The chain links TRBV24-1 to TRBJ2-1, with TRBD1 identical over 10 bases. The CDR3 spans 20 residues. J gave up 3 bases and V 3 bases, and 16 bases lay outside the gene matches. CDR1 and CDR2 from the germline V gene are KGHDR and SFDVKD. The CDR3 spells CATSDRGQGRMAGHYNEQFF. The CDR3 region has the DNA TGTGCCACCAGTGATAGGGGACAGGGGAGGATGGCGGGACACTACAATGAGCAGTTCTTC.

The rearrangement links TRBV9 to TRBJ2-1; 12 bases fit TRBD2. This CDR3 has 18 amino acids. Germline lookup yields CDR1 SGDLS and CDR2 YYNGEE. Trimming removed 3 bases from V and 6 bases from J; junction bases left unmatched: 13. CDR3 residues: CASSAPGLAGSASNEQFF. CDR3 DNA: TGTGCCAGCAGCGCCCCCGGACTAGCGGGGAGCGCTTCCAATGAGCAGTTCTTC.

The chain is built from TRBV27 and TRBJ2-4; D uncertain. The end of the DNA fits TRBJ2-7 better, so the J call may be wrong. This CDR3 comprises 14 residues. In germline, CDR1 is MNHEY, CDR2 SMNVEV (reference sequence). In nucleotides, the CDR3 is TGTGCCAGCAGTTTGACGATGGTGGGCTACGAGCAGTACTTC. Translated: CASSLTMVGYEQYF.

V gene TRBV7-8 combines with J gene TRBJ1-1; no clear D. Germline assignment: CDR1 SGHVS and CDR2 FQNEAQ. CDR3 length: 12 residues. With 1 base removed from V and 5 bases from J, the gap between germline ends came to 5 bases. For the CDR3, the DNA is TGTGCCAGCAGCTTAGAACCAACTGAAGCTTTCTTT. Protein sequence: CASSLEPTEAFF.

This clonotype was seen more than once but under ten times. The chain employs TRBV12-3 or TRBV12-4 and TRBJ1-4, with D possibly TRBD1 on 5 matching bases. V was cut by 6 bases and J by 7 bases, with 12 bases left in between. The CDR3 runs to 13 residues. DNA of the CDR3: TGTGCCAGCAGGTGGGGGACGGGTGAAAAACTGTTTTTT. This translates into CASRWGTGEKLFF.